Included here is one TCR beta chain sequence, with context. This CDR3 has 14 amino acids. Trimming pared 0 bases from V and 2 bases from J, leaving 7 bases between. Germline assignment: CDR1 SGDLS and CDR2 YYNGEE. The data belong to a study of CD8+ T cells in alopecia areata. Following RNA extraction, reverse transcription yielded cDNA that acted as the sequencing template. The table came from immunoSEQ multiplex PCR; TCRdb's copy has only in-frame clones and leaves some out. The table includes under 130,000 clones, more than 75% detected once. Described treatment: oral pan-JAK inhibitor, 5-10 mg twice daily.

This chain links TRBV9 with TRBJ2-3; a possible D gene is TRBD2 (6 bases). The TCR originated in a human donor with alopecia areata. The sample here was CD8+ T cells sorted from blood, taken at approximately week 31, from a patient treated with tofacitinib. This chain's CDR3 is CASSVAGDTDTQYF. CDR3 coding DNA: TGTGCCAGCAGCGTAGCGGGGGACACAGATACGCAGTATTTT.